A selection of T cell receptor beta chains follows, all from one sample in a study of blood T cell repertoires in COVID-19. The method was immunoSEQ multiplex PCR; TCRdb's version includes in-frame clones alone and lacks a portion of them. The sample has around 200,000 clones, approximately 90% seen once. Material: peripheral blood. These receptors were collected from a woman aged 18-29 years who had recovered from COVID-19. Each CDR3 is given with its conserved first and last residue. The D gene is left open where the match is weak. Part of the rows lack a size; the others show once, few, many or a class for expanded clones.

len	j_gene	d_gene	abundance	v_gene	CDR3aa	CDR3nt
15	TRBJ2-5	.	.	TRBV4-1	CASSQDYTGQETQYF	TGCGCCAGCAGCCAAGATTATACAGGCCAAGAGACCCAGTACTTC
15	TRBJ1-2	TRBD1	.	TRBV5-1	CASRLYDRGLYGYTF	TGCGCCAGCAGACTCTACGACAGGGGTCTCTATGGCTACACCTTC
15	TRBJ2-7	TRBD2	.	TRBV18	CASSLLAGEGYEQYF	TGTGCCAGCTCACTGCTAGCGGGAGAAGGATACGAGCAGTACTTC
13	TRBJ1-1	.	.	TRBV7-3	CASSLIGDTEAFF	TGTGCCAGCAGCTTAATAGGGGACACTGAAGCTTTCTTT
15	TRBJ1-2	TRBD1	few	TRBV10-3	CAISALMTGMEGYTF	TGTGCCATCAGTGCTCTGATGACAGGGATGGAGGGCTACACCTTC
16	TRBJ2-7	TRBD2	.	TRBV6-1	CASSDRGLAGEHEQYF	TGTGCCAGCAGTGACAGAGGGCTAGCGGGAGAACACGAGCAGTACTTC
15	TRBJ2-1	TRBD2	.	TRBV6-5	CASTRKAGLSNEQFF	TGTGCCAGCACCCGAAAAGCGGGGCTCTCCAATGAGCAGTTCTTC
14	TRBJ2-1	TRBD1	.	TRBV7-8	CASRLGGTSNEQFF	TGTGCCAGCAGACTAGGGGGCACGTCCAATGAGCAGTTCTTC
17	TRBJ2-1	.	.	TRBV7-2	CASSLAMAPPGYNEQFF	TGTGCCAGCAGCTTAGCAATGGCCCCCCCGGGCTACAATGAGCAGTTCTTC
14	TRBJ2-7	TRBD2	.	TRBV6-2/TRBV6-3	CASSLSGSSYEQYF	TGTGCCAGCAGTCTCAGCGGGAGCTCCTACGAGCAGTACTTC
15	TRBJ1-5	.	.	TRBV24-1	CATVAEGGDNQPQHF	TGTGCCACCGTGGCGGAGGGGGGGGACAATCAGCCCCAGCATTTT
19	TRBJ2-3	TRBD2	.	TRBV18	CASSPQMGLAPGSTDTQYF	TGTGCCAGCTCACCGCAAATGGGACTAGCTCCAGGTAGCACAGATACGCAGTATTTT
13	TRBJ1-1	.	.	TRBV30	CAWSRGSNTEAFF	TGTGCCTGGAGTAGGGGATCGAACACTGAAGCTTTCTTT
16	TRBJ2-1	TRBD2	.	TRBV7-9	CASSERGTSGRWEQFF	TGTGCCAGCAGCGAGCGGGGGACTAGCGGAAGGTGGGAGCAGTTCTTC
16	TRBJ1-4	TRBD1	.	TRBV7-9	CASSSRDSATNEKLFF	TGTGCCAGCAGCTCCCGGGACAGCGCAACTAATGAAAAACTGTTTTTT
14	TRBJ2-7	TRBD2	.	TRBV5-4	CASSLALADFEQYF	TGTGCCAGCAGCTTGGCACTAGCGGACTTTGAGCAGTACTTC
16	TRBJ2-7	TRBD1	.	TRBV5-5	CASRSLTGGSHNEQYF	TGTGCCAGCAGATCTCTAACAGGGGGAAGCCACAACGAGCAGTACTTC
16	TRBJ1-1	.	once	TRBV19	CASSINGNIPNTEAFF	TGTGCCAGTAGTATAAACGGTAATATTCCGAACACTGAAGCTTTCTTT
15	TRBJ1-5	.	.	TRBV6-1	CASSEYGETNQPQHF	TGTGCCAGCAGTGAATACGGCGAGACTAATCAGCCCCAGCATTTT
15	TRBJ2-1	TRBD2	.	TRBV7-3	CASSPGLAIYNEQFF	TGTGCCAGCAGCCCGGGACTAGCGATCTACAATGAGCAGTTCTTC
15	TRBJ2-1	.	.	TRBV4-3	CASSHGSSAVNEQFF	TGCGCCAGCAGCCACGGGTCGTCAGCGGTGAATGAGCAGTTCTTC
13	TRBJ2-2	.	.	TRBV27	CASSSWERGELFF	TGTGCCAGCAGTTCCTGGGAGAGGGGGGAGCTGTTTTTT
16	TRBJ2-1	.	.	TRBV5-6	CASSVVLGPAYNEQFF	TGTGCCAGCAGCGTGGTACTAGGTCCGGCCTACAATGAGCAGTTCTTC
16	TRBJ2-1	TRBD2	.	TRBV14	CASSHRRLAGLNEQFF	TGTGCCAGCAGCCACCGTAGACTAGCGGGTCTAAATGAGCAGTTCTTC
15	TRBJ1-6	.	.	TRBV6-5	CASSWVGEGDSPLHF	TGTGCCAGCAGTTGGGTCGGTGAGGGGGATTCACCCCTCCACTTT
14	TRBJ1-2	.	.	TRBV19	CASSADGTNYGYTF	TGTGCCAGTAGTGCGGACGGGACTAACTATGGCTACACCTTC
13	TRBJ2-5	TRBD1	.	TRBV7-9	CASSSGTGETQYF	TGTGCCAGCAGCTCCGGGACAGGAGAGACCCAGTACTTC
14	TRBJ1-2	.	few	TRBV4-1	CASSLGGLNYGYTF	TGCGCCAGCAGCCTAGGCGGCCTAAACTATGGCTACACCTTC
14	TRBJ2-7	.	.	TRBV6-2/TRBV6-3	CASSYGGGAYEQYF	TGTGCCAGCAGTTATGGGGGAGGAGCCTACGAGCAGTACTTC
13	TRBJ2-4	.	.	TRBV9	CASSGRGGNIQYF	TGTGCCAGCAGCGGAAGAGGGGGAAACATTCAGTACTTC
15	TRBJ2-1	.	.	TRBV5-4	CASSSRGSSYNEQFF	TGTGCCAGCAGCTCCAGGGGCAGCTCCTACAATGAGCAGTTCTTC
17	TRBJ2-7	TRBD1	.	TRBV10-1	CASRLDRGRVSPNEQYF	TGCGCCAGCAGGCTCGACAGGGGGCGAGTTTCCCCGAACGAGCAGTACTTC
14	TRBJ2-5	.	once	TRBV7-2	CASSLVTGSETQYF	TGTGCCAGCAGCTTAGTTACGGGGTCAGAGACCCAGTACTTC
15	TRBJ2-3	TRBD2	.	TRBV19	CASSIEAGEDDTQYF	TGTGCCAGTAGTATTGAAGCGGGAGAGGATGATACGCAGTATTTT